The clone carrying this TCR beta chain occurred a few times. This sample's RNA came from whole unsorted tissue. The normal lung tissue was taken more than 3 cm from the tumor edge. TCRbeta libraries were built with three rounds of nested PCR, modified from ARM-PCR. TCRdb ran MiXCR on the multiplex PCR reads and lists one entry per CDR3 protein. The data contain 90,000 to 100,000 distinct CDR3 sequences, 80% of them singletons. This specimen belongs to a study of tumor and adjacent non-tumor tissue in lung cancer. From germline, CDR1 is MGHRA and CDR2 YSYEKL. V was shortened by 2 bases and J by 6 bases, with 13 bases between the two germline ends. The CDR3 is 15 amino acids.

V usage is TRBV4-1 and J usage is TRBJ1-4; D not resolved. The origin of this receptor is a man aged 55 to 69 with small cell lung cancer. Sequenced input: distant non-tumor lung tissue. CDR3 sequence: CASSQMSAPDEKLFF. DNA of the CDR3: TGCGCCAGCAGCCAAATGAGCGCCCCGGATGAAAAACTGTTTTTT.